This T cell receptor beta chain was retrieved from a study of cytomegalovirus exposure and HLA in healthy donors. With 60 Vbeta and 13 Jbeta primers, the PCR was carried out. Clones were sequenced by immunoSEQ multiplex PCR, and TCRdb holds only the in-frame ones, with some missing. The data hold over 100,000 clones, with 70% to 85% observed a single time. V lost 4 bases and J lost 5, with 13 bases in between. The CDR3 totals 14 residues. Germline-derived CDR1 and CDR2 are SGDLS and YYNGEE. This TCR was recovered from a male donor in good health and CMV-seropositive. The chain carries TRBV9 and TRBJ1-5; D is ambiguous. Sequencing was carried out using PBMCs. The CDR3 protein is CASSPRTGYQPQHF. For the CDR3, the DNA is TGTGCCAGCAGCCCCCGGACGGGATATCAGCCCCAGCATTTT. The whole variable domain, filled in from reference TRBV9 and TRBJ1-5, reads DSGVTQTPKHLITATGQRVTLRCSPRSGDLSVYWYQQSLDQGLQFLIQYYNGEERAKGNILERFSAQQFPDLHSELNLSSLELGDSALYFCASSPRTGYQPQHFGDGTRLSIL.